The table lists the clone carrying this TCR beta chain with many counts. This CDR3 region has 18 residues. Germline values: CDR1 DFQATT, CDR2 SNEGSKA (reference sequence). With 7 bases clipped from V and 3 bases from J, the junction kept 14 bases outside the gene matches. The second PCR ran roughly 6 to 12 cycles with a sample-barcoded 5' primer and J-beta primers. A single record per CDR3 protein comes from TCRdb applying MiXCR to the 5' RACE reads. Counted here are 850,000 to 950,000 distinct CDR3 sequences, about 28% occurring once; the ten biggest clones make up approximately 15%. The data stem from a study of blood T cells in healthy people across ages.

The sample comprised blood. The chain carries TRBV20-1 and TRBJ2-3; the match to TRBD2 covers 15 bases. This receptor was identified in a woman older than 75 in good health. This CDR3 reads CSVPPGTSGGHATDTQYF. The CDR3 DNA is TGCAGTGTACCACCCGGGACTAGCGGGGGGCATGCAACAGATACGCAGTATTTT.